The rows below give T cell receptor beta chains drawn from one sample of a study of CD8 T cells in Susac syndrome. Each CDR3 protein gets one entry after TCRdb re-called the immunoSEQ multiplex PCR reads with MiXCR. Of around 230,000 distinct CDR3 sequences in the sample, almost 97% were seen once. The specimen sequenced was CD4+ T cells from PBMCs. The receptor source for this set is a human donor with Susac syndrome. Each CDR3 is given with its conserved first and last residue. D genes are given only for firm matches.

CDR3 protein: CAGSFFAGAGELFF; V gene: TRBV7-9; D gene: TRBD2; J gene: TRBJ2-2
CDR3 protein: CASSSPSGANGYTF; V gene: TRBV7-9; D gene: .; J gene: TRBJ1-2
CDR3 protein: CASSPQVDQPQHF; V gene: TRBV12-3/TRBV12-4; D gene: .; J gene: TRBJ1-5
CDR3 protein: CSPRGDLNTEAFF; V gene: TRBV20-1; D gene: .; J gene: TRBJ1-1
CDR3 protein: CASSLLWDRSYEQYF; V gene: TRBV28; D gene: TRBD1; J gene: TRBJ2-7
CDR3 protein: CSVCPRGTGGLSYEQYF; V gene: TRBV29-1; D gene: TRBD1; J gene: TRBJ2-7
CDR3 protein: CASSWRGAIGTEAFF; V gene: TRBV18; D gene: .; J gene: TRBJ1-1
CDR3 protein: CASSLRGTSGIQYF; V gene: TRBV7-2; D gene: TRBD2; J gene: TRBJ2-4
CDR3 protein: CSVAPGGSGTEAFF; V gene: TRBV29-1; D gene: .; J gene: TRBJ1-1
CDR3 protein: CASSDLAGGPADTQYF; V gene: TRBV25-1; D gene: TRBD2; J gene: TRBJ2-3
CDR3 protein: CAWNLGTGGFYEQYF; V gene: TRBV30; D gene: TRBD1; J gene: TRBJ2-7
CDR3 protein: CASSTGHSGANVLTF; V gene: TRBV18; D gene: .; J gene: TRBJ2-6
CDR3 protein: CSARTDEQFF; V gene: TRBV20-1; D gene: .; J gene: TRBJ2-1
CDR3 protein: CASSSDTGSYEQYF; V gene: TRBV12-3/TRBV12-4; D gene: .; J gene: TRBJ2-7
CDR3 protein: CASSIKTSGPYEQYF; V gene: TRBV19; D gene: TRBD2; J gene: TRBJ2-7
CDR3 protein: CASNLAGGQFRGAYEQYF; V gene: TRBV28; D gene: TRBD2; J gene: TRBJ2-7
CDR3 protein: CASSISGQANYEQYF; V gene: TRBV12-3/TRBV12-4; D gene: TRBD1; J gene: TRBJ2-7
CDR3 protein: CSANPGTNTGELFF; V gene: TRBV20-1; D gene: .; J gene: TRBJ2-2
CDR3 protein: CSAEISNMNTEAFF; V gene: TRBV20-1; D gene: .; J gene: TRBJ1-1
CDR3 protein: CASRWGGAPHEQYF; V gene: TRBV27; D gene: .; J gene: TRBJ2-7
CDR3 protein: CSARGPFGVGQPQHF; V gene: TRBV20-1; D gene: .; J gene: TRBJ1-5
CDR3 protein: CASTLQENTEAFF; V gene: TRBV6-5; D gene: .; J gene: TRBJ1-1
CDR3 protein: CASSPSVGEQYF; V gene: TRBV7-3; D gene: .; J gene: TRBJ2-7